This entry lists 9 T cell receptor beta chains sequenced from one sample in a study of beta chain features in type 1 diabetes. Study-level points and caveats: Type 1 diabetes patients showed a moderate but significant shortening of TCRB CDR3s in all four CD4+ subsets.

Their antigen targets remain unknown. Sequenced material consisted of expressed TCRB transcripts (all of the isolated RNA was reverse transcribed). Produced via immunoSEQ multiplex PCR; TCRdb's table is partial and in-frame only. The table includes 500,000 to 650,000 clones, 9.5% to 15% detected once. The sample taken for sequencing was naive CD4+ T cells from blood. Source of these receptors: a man between 25 and 39 years old with type 1 diabetes.

On this clone: This sample includes further DNA sequences coding for the same CDR3. The chain joins TRBV10-3 to TRBJ2-2; D not certain. This CDR3 is 12 amino acids long. The germline V and J ends were trimmed by 2 bases and 5 bases, with 3 bases remaining between them. Looked up from germline, CDR1 is ENHRY and CDR2 is SYGVKD. The CDR3 DNA sequence: TGTGCCATCAGTGAGGGAACCGGGGAGCTGTTTTTT. Protein: CAISEGTGELFF.

The rearrangement uses TRBV30 and TRBJ2-5, with D uncertain. The CDR3 is made up of 13 amino acids. Germline V CDR1 and CDR2: GTSNPN, SVGIG (reference sequence). Trimming pared 0 bases from V and 0 bases from J, leaving 5 bases between. The CDR3 sequence is CAWSVIHQETQYF. In nucleotides, the CDR3 is TGTGCCTGGAGTGTAATACACCAAGAGACCCAGTACTTC.

This clone was observed a few times. The chain is built from TRBV7-9 and TRBJ2-7; TRBD1 might be the D (6 bases). CDR3 length equals 14 residues. V lost 5 bases, J lost 4 bases, and 15 bases lay in between. The germline V gene encodes CDR1 SEHNR and CDR2 FQNEAQ (reference sequence). The CDR3 nucleotides are TGTGCCAGCAGCGCCGGGACAATTTTTTACGAGCAGTACTTC. This sequence encodes CASSAGTIFYEQYF. The full variable domain, its missing parts supplied by reference TRBV7-9 and TRBJ2-7, is DTGVSQNPRHKITKRGQNVTFRCDPISEHNRLYWYRQTLGQGPEFLTYFQNEAQLEKSRLLSDRFSAERPKGSFSTLEIQRTEQGDSAMYLCASSAGTIFYEQYFGPGTRLTVT.

The chain carries TRBV30 and TRBJ1-2, with D maybe TRBD1 (6 bases). Germline values: CDR1 GTSNPN, CDR2 SVGIG (reference sequence). Trimming shortened V by 3 bases and J by 4 bases, and 15 bases separated the two germline ends. The CDR3 has 14 amino acids. CDR3 sequence: CAWRSTGGGYGYTF. The DNA for the CDR3 is TGTGCCTGGAGGTCGACCGGGGGCGGCTATGGCTACACCTTC.

The chain recombines TRBV6-5 with TRBJ2-4; 10 bases are a match to TRBD2. V was pared by 7 bases and J by 6 bases, with 9 bases of the junction left unmatched. Germline assignment: CDR1 MNHEY and CDR2 SVGAGI. The CDR3 runs to 15 residues. In nucleotides, the CDR3 is TGTGCCAGCATCGCTAAGGTAGCGGGGGGAAACATTCAGTACTTC. The encoded protein is CASIAKVAGGNIQYF.

This clone was seen only a few times. The genes are TRBV9 and TRBJ2-3, with D possibly being TRBD1 or TRBD2 (7 bases each). Germline V lookup: CDR1 SGDLS, CDR2 YYNGEE. The CDR3 runs to 16 residues. Trimming removed 4 bases at V and 4 bases at J, with 19 bases between. CDR3 DNA: TGTGCCAGCAGCCCGGCGGGGGACAGCCTTTCAGATACGCAGTATTTT. Protein sequence: CASSPAGDSLSDTQYF.

V and J are TRBV5-6 and TRBJ2-3; TRBD2 aligns across 9 bases. V shed 4 bases and J 4 bases; nucleotides not matched to a gene: 7. CDR1 and CDR2 (germline): SGHDT, YYEEEE. This CDR3 contains 15 residues. CDR3 coding DNA: TGTGCCAGCAGCGTCCTAGCGGGGTTCGCAGATACGCAGTATTTT. Translation gives CASSVLAGFADTQYF.

This clone occurred a few times. The gene calls are TRBV29-1 and TRBJ1-2; the D is unclear. This CDR3 is 15 amino acids long. Germline CDR1 is SQVTM and CDR2 is ANQGSEA. With 5 bases removed from V and 1 base from J, the gap between germline ends came to 17 bases. The CDR3 is CSVFPLTQVNYGYTF. DNA for the CDR3: TGCAGCGTTTTTCCCCTTACCCAGGTTAACTATGGCTACACCTTC.

This clone was detected only a few times. The same CDR3 arises from other DNA sequences in this sample as well. V usage is TRBV5-1 and J usage is TRBJ1-5; D not certain. Trimming stripped 4 bases from V and 2 bases from J, with 7 bases between. Germline V gives CDR1 SGHRS, CDR2 YFSETQ. The CDR3 consists of 13 residues. This CDR3 is CASSPEGNQPQHF. CDR3 in DNA: TGCGCCAGCAGCCCAGAAGGCAATCAGCCCCAGCATTTT.